These 25 T cell receptor beta chains were sequenced from one sample in a study of cytomegalovirus exposure and HLA in healthy donors. With 60 Vbeta and 13 Jbeta primers, the PCR was carried out. Data came from immunoSEQ multiplex PCR; TCRdb stores just in-frame clones and leaves some out. Of about 140,000 clones in the sample, roughly 70% were seen once. The sequenced material came from PBMCs. The receptor set was obtained from a young man in good health and CMV-seronegative.

This sequence joins TRBV28 and TRBJ2-7; a possible D gene is TRBD2 (5 bases). Trimming removed 7 bases from V and 7 bases from J, with 14 bases in between. Germline V gene data show CDR1 as MDHEN and CDR2 as SYDVKM. The CDR3 is 12 residues long. CDR3 nucleotides: TGTGCCAGCACCCTCTCGGGGTTGGAGCAGTACTTC. It yields the protein CASTLSGLEQYF.

This clone was counted a few times. The V call is TRBV5-1, the J call TRBJ2-4; D remains unclear. Germline V gene lookup returns CDR1 SGHRS and CDR2 YFSETQ. The CDR3 extends over 16 amino acids. The V gene lost 0 bases and the J gene lost 0 bases, with 10 bases spanning the gap. DNA of the CDR3: TGCGCCAGCAGCTTGGGTCAGACAACAGCCAAAAACATTCAGTACTTC. Translated: CASSLGQTTAKNIQYF.

The chain has TRBV30 and TRBJ2-6, with D hard to call. The CDR3 runs to 14 residues. Trimming left V 4 bases short and J 0 bases short, with 7 bases between. Germline V CDR1 and CDR2: GTSNPN, SVGIG (reference sequence). CDR3 in DNA: TGTGCCTGGACACAGCTCTCTGGGGCCAACGTCCTGACTTTC. Amino acids: CAWTQLSGANVLTF.

The gene calls are TRBV28 and TRBJ1-2, with 7 bases matching TRBD1. The CDR3 extends over 14 amino acids. V dropped 4 bases and J dropped 6; count of bases not matched to a gene: 8. Per the germline V gene, CDR1 is MDHEN and CDR2 is SYDVKM. CDR3 loop: CASSSLRGLDGYTF. The CDR3 bases are TGTGCCAGCAGTTCCTTGAGGGGGCTCGATGGCTACACCTTC.

The CDR3 region has the DNA TGCGCCAGCACTAGGGGGGGGTTGGAGGATGAGCAGTTCTTC. This encodes CASTRGGLEDEQFF. This sequence joins TRBV5-1 and TRBJ2-1; D is perhaps TRBD2 (7 bases). The V gene's germline CDR1 is SGHRS and CDR2 YFSETQ. Trimming took 6 bases from V and 8 from J, leaving 18 bases between them. The CDR3 totals 14 residues.

The V call is TRBV28, the J call TRBJ2-1; D possibly corresponds to TRBD1 (6 bases). This CDR3 comprises 17 residues. Germline lookup yields CDR1 MDHEN and CDR2 SYDVKM. V was pared by 0 bases and J by 0 bases, with 12 bases between. The CDR3 DNA reads TGTGCCAGCAGTTTATGGGGGGCCAAGAGCTCCTACAATGAGCAGTTCTTC. Protein: CASSLWGAKSSYNEQFF.

This clone has only one observation. The chain couples TRBV14 to TRBJ2-7; a weak D match, TRBD2 (5 bases). The V end was cut by 4 bases, the J end by 6 bases, with 13 bases between. This CDR3 is built from 13 residues. Germline values: CDR1 SGHDN, CDR2 FVKESK. In DNA form, the CDR3 reads TGTGCCAGCAGCCCGATAGGGAGCACCGAGCAGTACTTC. Its protein is CASSPIGSTEQYF.

The J gene is TRBJ1-3, the V gene TRBV27; the D gene is possibly TRBD1 (5 bases). The CDR3 has 13 residues. CDR1 MNHEY and CDR2 SMNVEV come from the germline V gene (reference sequence). V lost 8 bases to trimming and J lost 4 bases, with 12 bases between them. The CDR3 protein is CASGTAGGNTIYF. CDR3 DNA: TGTGCCAGCGGGACGGCGGGGGGAAACACCATATATTTT.

V gene TRBV25-1 combines with J gene TRBJ2-5; D uncertain. The ends were cut back, 2 bases at V and 3 bases at J, with 7 bases in the middle. The germline V gene encodes CDR1 MGHDK and CDR2 SYGVNS. The CDR3 is 13 amino acids. For the CDR3, the DNA is TGTGCCAGCAGTGAAGGTCAGGAAGAGACCCAGTACTTC. Protein sequence: CASSEGQEETQYF.

This sequence joins TRBV9 and TRBJ2-5; TRBD2 is a possible D gene (6 bases). This CDR3 has 16 amino acids. Germline V gene sequence: CDR1 SGDLS, CDR2 YYNGEE. Trimming took off 0 bases at V and 2 bases at J, with 14 bases between the two ends. The CDR3 region is CASSVGLGGIQETQYF. CDR3 nucleotide sequence: TGTGCCAGCAGCGTAGGTCTTGGGGGGATTCAAGAGACCCAGTACTTC.

This clone occurred a few times. The chain uses TRBV27 and TRBJ2-1; 10 bases line up with TRBD2. CDR1 and CDR2 (germline): MNHEY, SMNVEV (reference sequence). V lost 1 base to trimming and J lost 10 bases; unmatched junction nucleotides: 7. There are 15 residues in the CDR3. In nucleotides, the CDR3 is TGTGCCAGCAGTTTATTGGCTAGCGGGGGTTCGGAGCAGTTCTTC. It specifies CASSLLASGGSEQFF.

This clone was counted between two and nine times. The rearrangement links TRBV10-3 to TRBJ2-3, with 11 bases identical to TRBD2. The CDR3 contains 15 residues. Germline V gene data show CDR1 as ENHRY and CDR2 as SYGVKD. Trimming at V came to 6 bases and at J to 6 bases, leaving 8 bases not matched to a gene. The CDR3 sequence: CAISRSGGASDTQYF. The CDR3 region has the DNA TGTGCCATCAGCCGTAGCGGGGGGGCTTCGGATACGCAGTATTTT.

The gene calls are TRBV2 and TRBJ1-4; D gene uncertain. The CDR3 has 13 amino acids. V was pared by 6 bases and J by 8 bases, with 13 bases between. Per germline, CDR1 SNHLY and CDR2 FYNNEI. This chain's CDR3 is CASRKVREEKLFF. The CDR3 bases are TGTGCCAGCAGAAAAGTGCGGGAGGAAAAACTGTTTTTT.

This clone was seen a few times. The chain couples TRBV14 to TRBJ2-7; TRBD1 is a possible D gene (7 bases). V was cut by 1 base and J by 0 bases, with 19 bases left in between. Germline-derived CDR1 and CDR2 are SGHDN and FVKESK. The CDR3 sequence is 18 residues long. CDR3 sequence reads: CASSQGRILRDSSYEQYF. The CDR3 nucleotides are TGTGCCAGCAGCCAAGGCCGAATCCTGCGGGACAGCTCCTACGAGCAGTACTTC.

This chain joins TRBV7-9 and TRBJ1-4; D is possibly TRBD1 (5 bases). The CDR3 extends over 14 amino acids. Looked up from germline, CDR1 is SEHNR and CDR2 is FQNEAQ (reference sequence). V lost 1 base and J lost 5, with 8 bases in between. The CDR3 coding sequence is TGTGCCAGCAGCTTAGGCTCAGGGAATGAAAAACTGTTTTTT. This gives the protein CASSLGSGNEKLFF.

The rearrangement joins TRBV5-1 to TRBJ2-1; 9 nucleotides line up with TRBD1. Germline V gene data show CDR1 as SGHRS and CDR2 as YFSETQ. This CDR3 is built from 15 residues. The V gene end was trimmed by 7 bases and the J gene end by 4 bases; junction bases not matched to a gene: 9. CDR3 DNA sequence: TGCGCCAGCTTCCCGACAGGGGGGGGATACAATGAGCAGTTCTTC. Amino acid sequence: CASFPTGGGYNEQFF.

The rearrangement uses TRBV6-5 and TRBJ2-3, with D unresolved. The CDR3 contains 12 residues. The germline gives CDR1 MNHEY, CDR2 SVGAGI. Trimming took 6 bases from V and 5 from J, leaving 9 bases between them. The CDR3 spells CASSPRRDTQYF. CDR3 bases: TGTGCCAGCAGCCCCCGGAGAGATACGCAGTATTTT.

The genes are TRBV5-8 and TRBJ1-3; D remains ambiguous. The germline V and J ends were trimmed by 4 bases and 0 bases, with 23 bases remaining between them. This CDR3 has 19 residues. CDR1 SGHTS and CDR2 YDEGEE come from the germline V gene. CDR3: CASSPSPRIRPSSGNTIYF. The DNA for the CDR3 is TGTGCCAGCAGCCCCAGCCCTAGGATCCGGCCATCCTCTGGAAACACCATATATTTT.

V usage is TRBV2 and J usage is TRBJ2-3; tentatively, D is TRBD1 (6 bases). The ends were cut back, 11 bases at V and 2 bases at J, with 20 bases in the middle. The CDR3 is 15 amino acids. In germline, CDR1 is SNHLY, CDR2 FYNNEI. The CDR3: CASLVGRGDTDTQYF. The CDR3 nucleotides are TGTGCCTCTCTCGTCGGCAGGGGAGACACAGATACGCAGTATTTT.

This clone turned up a few times. The CDR3 DNA is TGTGCCAGCAGAGGACAGTTTAATCAGCCCCAGCATTTT. This encodes CASRGQFNQPQHF. This rearrangement joins TRBV2 to TRBJ1-5, with D maybe TRBD1 (6 bases). This CDR3 has 13 residues. Germline V CDR1 and CDR2: SNHLY, FYNNEI. V was shortened by 6 bases and J by 4 bases, with 10 bases between the two germline ends. Complete variable domain (other parts from reference TRBV2 and TRBJ1-5): EPEVTQTPSHQVTQMGQEVILRCVPISNHLYFYWYRQILGQKVEFLVSFYNNEISEKSEIFDDQFSVERPDGSNFTLKIRSTKLEDSAMYFCASRGQFNQPQHFGDGTRLSIL.

The rearrangement joins TRBV29-1 to TRBJ2-5; 13 bases map to TRBD2. CDR3 size: 15 residues. Germline assignment: CDR1 SQVTM and CDR2 ANQGSEA. After removal of 7 bases from V and 4 bases from J, the junction contained 9 bases not matched to a gene. CDR3 amino acids: CSAQGLAGRRETQYF. CDR3 DNA sequence: TGCAGCGCCCAGGGACTAGCGGGAAGGAGAGAGACCCAGTACTTC.

The chain employs TRBV5-1 and TRBJ2-7; 9 nucleotides line up with TRBD1. Germline-derived CDR1 and CDR2 are SGHRS and YFSETQ. CDR3 length: 15 amino acids. Trimming at V came to 0 bases and at J to 11 bases, leaving 12 bases not matched to a gene. CDR3 sequence reads: CASSLEPQGALIKYF. CDR3 bases: TGCGCCAGCAGCTTGGAGCCACAGGGGGCGCTTATTAAGTACTTC.

The V call is TRBV15, the J call TRBJ2-1; 9 bases align to TRBD2. V lost 0 bases and J lost 9; bases outside the gene matches: 9. The CDR3 consists of 16 residues. The germline CDR1 and CDR2 sequences are LNHNV and YYDKDF (reference sequence). The CDR3 loop reads CATSRDRVGAGGEQFF. The CDR3 bases are TGTGCCACCAGCAGAGATCGGGTCGGAGCGGGGGGTGAGCAGTTCTTC.

With respect to this clone: Other DNA sequences from this sample encode an identical CDR3 as well. The DNA for the CDR3 is TGTGCCAGCAGCCTTAACACTGAAGCTTTCTTT. Translation gives CASSLNTEAFF. This rearrangement joins TRBV7-2 to TRBJ1-1; no reliable D call. The CDR3 is made up of 11 amino acids. CDR1 is SGHTA, CDR2 FQGNSA, per germline. Trimming removed 5 bases from V and 2 bases from J, with 3 bases in between.

The chain uses TRBV6-1 and TRBJ2-7; 9 bases fit TRBD1. V lost 1 base to trimming and J lost 7 bases; unmatched junction nucleotides: 2. This CDR3 contains 13 residues. Germline CDR1 and CDR2: MNHNS and SASEGT. CDR3 DNA: TGTGCCAGCAGTGAAGGGACAGGGGTAGAGCAGTACTTC. Translated, it gives CASSEGTGVEQYF.